The 10 T cell receptor beta chains below come from one sample, sequenced in a study of cytomegalovirus exposure and HLA in healthy donors. Data came from immunoSEQ multiplex PCR; TCRdb stores just in-frame clones and leaves some out. Among fewer than 85,000 clones listed, 94% were seen once. Sequences were obtained from PBMCs. Receptors were obtained from a young woman in good health and CMV-seronegative.

The chain has TRBV2 and TRBJ2-3; tentative D call: TRBD2 (7 bases). The germline gives CDR1 SNHLY, CDR2 FYNNEI. Trimming removed 8 bases from V and 1 base from J, with 25 bases in between. The CDR3 has 18 amino acids. The CDR3 DNA is TGTGCCAGCCTCATGAGGATGGGGGGGGGCTTCGGCACAGATACGCAGTATTTT. Translation: CASLMRMGGGFGTDTQYF.

The V gene is TRBV15, the J gene TRBJ2-1; D is unresolved. V lost 8 bases to trimming and J lost 4 bases, with 9 bases between them. CDR1 LNHNV and CDR2 YYDKDF come from the germline V gene (reference sequence). CDR3 length: 12 amino acids. As DNA, the CDR3 is TGTGCCACCCTGACACCATACAATGAGCAGTTCTTC. It translates to CATLTPYNEQFF.

The CDR3 nucleotides read TGTGCCAGCACGCCAAGGGGGACTAAGTACAATGAGCAGTTCTTC. This sequence encodes CASTPRGTKYNEQFF. The chain has TRBV6-5 and TRBJ2-1; possibly TRBD2 for D (7 bases). CDR1 MNHEY and CDR2 SVGAGI come from the germline V gene. The CDR3 length is 15 residues. Between the trimmed V and J ends, which lost 7 bases and 4 bases, there was a span of 17 bases.

A remark on this clone: One end of the junction varies from germline; a read error may be responsible. The chain links TRBV7-7 to TRBJ2-2; a weak D match, TRBD2 (6 bases). The CDR3 has 16 amino acids. CDR1 SSHAT and CDR2 FNYEAQ come from the germline V gene (reference sequence). The CDR3 reads CASSPLGGVGTGELFF. CDR3 coding DNA: TGTGCTAGCAGCCCCCTGGGAGGTGTCGGGACCGGGGAGCTGTTTTTT.

The J gene is TRBJ1-1, the V gene TRBV28, with D perhaps TRBD1 (6 bases). Trimming left V 0 bases short and J 6 bases short, with 11 bases between. The CDR3 has 14 residues. Germline V lookup: CDR1 MDHEN, CDR2 SYDVKM. CDR3 in amino acids: CASSLWGQAAEAFF. The CDR3 coding sequence is TGTGCCAGCAGTTTATGGGGACAAGCCGCTGAAGCTTTCTTT.

This rearrangement joins TRBV28 to TRBJ1-5; 8 bases are shared with TRBD1. Trimming removed 6 bases from V and 4 bases from J; junction bases left unmatched: 8. CDR3 length equals 15 residues. Germline V gene data show CDR1 as MDHEN and CDR2 as SYDVKM. In DNA, the CDR3 is TGTGCCAGCAGCCCTTCCGGACAGGGTAATCAGCCCCAGCATTTT. Protein sequence: CASSPSGQGNQPQHF.

This chain uses TRBV7-3 with TRBJ1-2, with TRBD1 matching 9 bases. From germline, CDR1 is SGHTA and CDR2 FQGTGA. J lost 10 bases, V lost 5 bases, and 8 bases had no gene match. CDR3 length: 13 amino acids. In nucleotides, the CDR3 is TGTGCCAGCAGCGCCGACAGGGGGGTTGACTACACCTTC. It is translated as CASSADRGVDYTF.

The chain uses TRBV6-6 and TRBJ1-5; D unresolved. V lost 5 bases and J lost 3, with 17 bases in between. Germline lookup yields CDR1 MNHNY and CDR2 SVGAGI (reference sequence). The CDR3 totals 16 residues. The CDR3 nucleotides read TGTGCCAGCAGTCACACCCGGGGTTTGACCAATCAGCCCCAGCATTTT. Residues: CASSHTRGLTNQPQHF.

This clone was counted a single time. The V call is TRBV18, the J call TRBJ1-5, with D uncertain. Germline V CDR1 and CDR2: KGHSH, LQKENI. The CDR3 covers 15 residues. V dropped 2 bases and J dropped 7 bases, with 15 bases sitting between them. CDR3 sequence: CASSPNRQVGQPQHF. CDR3 nucleotide sequence: TGTGCCAGCTCACCAAATCGCCAGGTCGGCCAGCCCCAGCATTTT.

The CDR3 region has the DNA TGTGCCAGTAGTTTTCGGGTAGAGGGATTCAATCAGCCCCAGCATTTT. It codes for CASSFRVEGFNQPQHF. The J gene is TRBJ1-5, the V gene TRBV19; D is ambiguous. V gave up 5 bases and J gave up 3 bases, with 17 bases separating them. Germline V CDR1 and CDR2: LNHDA, SQIVND (reference sequence). The length of the CDR3 is 16 residues.